Below, 19 T cell receptor beta chains from the same sample are listed, as sequenced in a study of regulatory T cells in long-lasting Graves disease. Sequencing libraries for TCR beta were prepared with iRepertoire HTBI primers and Arm-PCR of CDR3 regions. TCRdb re-derived calls from the multiplex PCR reads in MiXCR, one entry per CDR3 protein. The table lists more than 350,000 distinct CDR3 sequences, about 16% of them singletons. Time point in this sample: newly diagnosed GD, antithyroid drugs for less than 3 months. There was RNA extracted from PBMCs, and the TCR library was made from it. The same sample was also studied in work on T cells in Graves' hyperthyroidism and ophthalmopathy.

The source material was peripheral blood mononuclear cells (PBMCs), sampled at new diagnosis, from a patient treated with antithyroid drugs. The receptors come from a woman in her twenties or thirties with Graves disease.

The chain combines TRBV4-1 with TRBJ2-7, with TRBD2 identical over 8 bases. Germline V gene lookup returns CDR1 MGHRA and CDR2 YSYEKL. This CDR3 is 18 amino acids long. The trim removed 0 bases at V and 0 bases at J, leaving 10 bases unmatched. CDR3 nucleotide sequence: TGCGCCAGCAGCCAAGAACCGGGACTAGGATCGAGCTCCTACGAGCAGTACTTC. Encoded protein: CASSQEPGLGSSSYEQYF.

This clonotype was seen ten or more times. The gene calls are TRBV5-1 and TRBJ2-7; a possible D gene is TRBD1 (6 bases). This CDR3 spans 14 amino acids. Germline loops: CDR1 SGHRS, CDR2 YFSETQ. The V and J ends lost 0 bases and 2 bases respectively, with 9 bases between them. The CDR3 DNA is TGCGCCAGCAGCTTGGAGGGACAAGCCTACGAGCAGTACTTC. Translating it yields CASSLEGQAYEQYF.

The table lists this clonotype with many counts. The chain joins TRBV11-2 to TRBJ1-3; a weak D match, TRBD1 (5 bases). Trimming removed 4 bases from V and 4 bases from J, with 11 bases in between. Per germline, CDR1 SGHAT and CDR2 FQNNGV. This CDR3 comprises 14 residues. The DNA for the CDR3 is TGTGCCAGCAGCTCCCCGGAGGGGGGAAACACCATATATTTT. This encodes CASSSPEGGNTIYF.

The chain recombines TRBV4-1 with TRBJ2-3; D remains unclear. The germline V gene has CDR1 MGHRA and CDR2 YSYEKL. The CDR3 loop spans 15 amino acids. Trimming stripped 1 base from V and 0 bases from J, with 8 bases between. CDR3 residues: CASSQGQASTDTQYF. CDR3 sequence (DNA): TGCGCCAGCAGCCAAGGTCAGGCTAGCACAGATACGCAGTATTTT.

The chain has TRBV5-1 and TRBJ2-7; a possible D gene is TRBD2 (6 bases). There are 15 residues in the CDR3. The V gene lost 2 bases and the J gene lost 4 bases, with 16 bases spanning the gap. Germline lookup yields CDR1 SGHRS and CDR2 YFSETQ. This CDR3 is CASSFPMTAGYEQYF. In DNA, the CDR3 is TGCGCCAGCAGCTTCCCCATGACAGCGGGTTACGAGCAGTACTTC.

This clonotype was counted at least ten times. The gene calls are TRBV30 and TRBJ1-6; the D is unclear. Germline-derived CDR1 and CDR2 are GTSNPN and SVGIG (reference sequence). Trimming took 3 bases from V and 10 from J, leaving 7 bases between them. The CDR3 has 11 amino acids. CDR3 sequence reads: CAWSDVSPLHF. The CDR3, as DNA: TGTGCCTGGAGCGATGTGTCACCCCTCCACTTT.

At least ten counts were recorded for this clonotype. The rearrangement joins TRBV24-1 to TRBJ2-5; 7 positions agree with TRBD2. Per germline, CDR1 KGHDR and CDR2 SFDVKD. This CDR3 has 15 residues. V dropped 3 bases and J dropped 5; count of bases not matched to a gene: 8. The CDR3 DNA is TGTGCCACCAGTGATCGACGGGAGGCCACGGAGACCCAGTACTTC. Amino acids: CATSDRREATETQYF.

The rearrangement uses TRBV11-2 and TRBJ2-1, with 12 bases that match TRBD2. CDR3 size: 17 residues. CDR1 SGHAT and CDR2 FQNNGV come from the germline V gene. With V trimmed by 3 bases and J by 3 bases, 6 bases remained unmatched. The CDR3 loop is CASSLGEGLAGYNEQFF. The CDR3 DNA follows: TGTGCCAGCAGCTTGGGGGAGGGACTAGCGGGCTACAATGAGCAGTTCTTC.

The chain joins TRBV12-3 or TRBV12-4 to TRBJ1-2; D may be TRBD1 (6 bases). V dropped 2 bases and J dropped 2 bases, with 18 bases sitting between them. The CDR3 runs 17 residues. The CDR3 loop reads CASSLSRGASRNYGYTF. DNA for the CDR3: TGTGCCAGCAGTTTAAGCCGGGGGGCGTCCCGAAACTATGGCTACACCTTC.

In its sample, this clonotype was seen many times. The gene calls are TRBV4-1 and TRBJ2-1; D is unresolved. CDR1 and CDR2 from the germline V gene are MGHRA and YSYEKL. There are 15 residues in the CDR3. Trimming stripped 0 bases from V and 0 bases from J, with 6 bases between. CDR3: CASSQDGVSYNEQFF. Written as DNA, the CDR3 is TGCGCCAGCAGCCAAGATGGGGTCTCCTACAATGAGCAGTTCTTC.

This clonotype came up many times. J is TRBJ2-1 and V is TRBV28, with a tentative D call TRBD2 (6 bases). CDR3 length: 15 amino acids. The V end was cut by 4 bases, the J end by 7 bases, with 17 bases between. CDR1 and CDR2 (germline): MDHEN, SYDVKM. The DNA of the CDR3 is TGTGCCAGCAGTTCCGCCGGGACCGGGGGAAATGAGCAGTTCTTC. Translated: CASSSAGTGGNEQFF. The complete variable domain, with remaining parts taken from reference TRBV28 and TRBJ2-1, reads DVKVTQSSRYLVKRTGEKVFLECVQDMDHENMFWYRQDPGLGLRLIYFSYDVKMKEKGDIPEGYSVSREKKERFSLILESASTNQTSMYLCASSSAGTGGNEQFFGPGTRLTVL.

This clonotype was picked up many times. The V gene is TRBV11-1, the J gene TRBJ2-7, with a possible D match to TRBD2 (5 bases). V lost 0 bases, J lost 6 bases, and 9 bases lay in between. CDR1 and CDR2 from the germline V gene are SGHAT and FQDESV (reference sequence). The length of the CDR3 is 13 residues. The CDR3 DNA reads as TGTGCCAGCAGCTTAGCTCGGACTGGCGAGCAGTACTTC. Translating it yields CASSLARTGEQYF.

Regarding this clonotype: A read error may be the cause here, since a much bigger clone is one base away. V usage is TRBV12-3 or TRBV12-4 and J usage is TRBJ2-1, with D perhaps matching TRBD1 (6 bases). Trimming took off 6 bases at V and 4 bases at J, with 19 bases between the two ends. The CDR3 loop spans 16 amino acids. The CDR3 protein is CASRFFQDSQYNEQFF. DNA of the CDR3: TGTGCCAGCAGATTTTTCCAGGACAGCCAATACAATGAGCAGTTCTTC.

There are many counts of this clonotype. The chain combines TRBV30 with TRBJ1-2; D perhaps matches TRBD1 (6 bases). Looked up from germline, CDR1 is GTSNPN and CDR2 is SVGIG (reference sequence). Trimming left V 5 bases short and J 5 bases short, with 9 bases between. The CDR3 is 11 residues long. DNA for the CDR3: TGTGCCTGGTCCCAGGGGTATGGCTACACCTTC. This sequence encodes CAWSQGYGYTF.

This clonotype was seen many times. This chain joins TRBV7-6 and TRBJ2-3; 7 bases align to TRBD2. The CDR3 sequence is 20 residues long. Trimming took 0 bases from V and 3 from J; bases not matched to a gene: 18. Germline V lookup: CDR1 SGHVS, CDR2 FNYEAQ. CDR3 DNA sequence: TGTGCCAGCAGCTTAGCCCGCCCTCGCCTAGCGGCCCTATGGACAGATACGCAGTATTTT. Protein product: CASSLARPRLAALWTDTQYF.

This clonotype has at least ten counts. V and J are TRBV10-3 and TRBJ1-1; D may be TRBD1 (5 bases). CDR3 size: 13 residues. Trimming removed 0 bases at V and 7 bases at J, with 9 bases between. Germline assignment: CDR1 ENHRY and CDR2 SYGVKD. The CDR3 reads CAISESRDSEAFF. In DNA, the CDR3 is TGTGCCATCAGTGAGTCTCGAGACAGTGAAGCTTTCTTT.

Concerning this clonotype itself: This could be a read error, since a much larger clone is one nucleotide away. V is TRBV13 and J is TRBJ1-4; D ambiguous. The germline CDR1 and CDR2 sequences are PRHDT and FYEKMQ (reference sequence). The CDR3 loop spans 15 amino acids. CDR3 loop: CASSLSGGTNEKLLF. For the CDR3, the DNA is TGTGCCAGCAGCTTATCGGGAGGAACTAATGAAAAACTGCTTTTT. Full variable domain (missing parts from reference TRBV13 and TRBJ1-4): AAGVIQSPRHLIKEKRETATLKCYPIPRHDTVYWYQQGPGQDPQFLISFYEKMQSDKGSIPDRFSAQQFSDYHSELNMSSLELGDSALYFCASSLSGGTNEKLLFGSGTQLSVL.

This chain uses TRBV6-5 with TRBJ2-1, with a weak D call TRBD2 (5 bases). Trimming removed 2 bases from V and 8 bases from J, with 7 bases in between. This CDR3 comprises 12 residues. The germline V gene has CDR1 MNHEY and CDR2 SVGAGI. CDR3 in amino acids: CASSYGSDEQFF. The CDR3 DNA follows: TGTGCCAGCAGTTACGGGAGTGATGAGCAGTTCTTC.

This clonotype was seen many times. The chain is built from TRBV12-3 or TRBV12-4 and TRBJ2-7; no clear D. With 4 bases removed from V and 7 bases from J, the gap between germline ends came to 14 bases. This CDR3 is built from 13 residues. The CDR3 DNA reads as TGTGCCAGCAGTTCCGGAGTCCTTAGGGAGCAGTACTTC. It codes for CASSSGVLREQYF.